This T cell receptor (beta chain) derives from a study of T cell changes during pregnancy in multiple sclerosis. Assay: immunoSEQ multiplex PCR; the TCRdb copy retains only in-frame clones and omits some. Of nearly 70,000 clones in the sample, about 91% were seen once. V was trimmed by 8 bases and J by 5 bases, leaving 19 bases between them. In germline, CDR1 is GTSNPN, CDR2 SVGIG (reference sequence). The CDR3 contains 13 residues. The origin of this receptor is a female donor in good health, enrolled as a control in a pregnancy study. The sample was peripheral blood, taken in the second trimester of pregnancy. The V and J genes are TRBV30 and TRBJ2-7, with D possibly matching TRBD2 (5 bases). The CDR3: CAVDRGLGDEQYF. Here the CDR3 DNA reads TGTGCCGTGGACCGAGGGCTTGGGGACGAGCAGTACTTC.